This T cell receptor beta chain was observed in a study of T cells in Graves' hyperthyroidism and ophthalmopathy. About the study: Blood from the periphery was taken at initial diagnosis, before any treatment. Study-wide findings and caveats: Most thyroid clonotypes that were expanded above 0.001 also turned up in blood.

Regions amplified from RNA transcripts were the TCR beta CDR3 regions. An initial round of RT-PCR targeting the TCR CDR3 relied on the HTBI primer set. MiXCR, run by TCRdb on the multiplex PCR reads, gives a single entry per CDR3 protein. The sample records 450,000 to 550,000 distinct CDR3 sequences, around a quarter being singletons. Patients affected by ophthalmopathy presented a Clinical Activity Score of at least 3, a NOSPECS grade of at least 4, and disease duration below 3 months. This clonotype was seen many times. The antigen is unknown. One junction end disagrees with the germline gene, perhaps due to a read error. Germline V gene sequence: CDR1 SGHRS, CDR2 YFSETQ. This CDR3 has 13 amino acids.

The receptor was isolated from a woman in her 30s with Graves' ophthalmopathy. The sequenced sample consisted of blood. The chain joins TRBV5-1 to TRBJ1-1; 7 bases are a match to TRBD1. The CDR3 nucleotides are TGTGCCAGCAGTCTCCAGGGGGACACTGAAGCTTTCTTT. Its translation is CASSLQGDTEAFF.